Presented here are 18 T cell receptor beta chains from one specimen sequenced in a study of CD8 T cells in ankylosing spondylitis. TCRdb reprocessed the 5' RACE reads with MiXCR, giving one entry per CDR3 protein. The sample lists roughly 250,000 distinct CDR3 sequences; over 8.5% were seen once. The sample comprised blood, either unsorted or a sorted T cell fraction (not recorded which). The origin of the receptors is a male donor with ankylosing spondylitis or in good health (not recorded which).

This clonotype came up many times. CDR3 residues: CSASSERDRGFYEQYF. CDR3 DNA sequence: TGCAGTGCTAGTTCGGAGCGGGACAGGGGTTTTTACGAGCAGTACTTC. The gene calls are TRBV20-1 and TRBJ2-7; 10 bases map to TRBD1. The CDR3 is 16 residues long. The V segment lost 3 bases and the J segment 4 bases; nucleotides outside the gene matches: 12. CDR1 is DFQATT, CDR2 SNEGSKA, per germline (reference sequence).

The V and J genes are TRBV7-2 and TRBJ1-5, with D unresolved. Germline V gives CDR1 SGHTA, CDR2 FQGNSA. Trimming shortened V by 2 bases and J by 8 bases, and 7 bases separated the two germline ends. This CDR3 is built from 12 residues. The CDR3 here is CASSLIGEPQHF. CDR3 coding DNA: TGTGCCAGCAGCTTAATCGGAGAGCCCCAGCATTTT.

The chain is built from TRBV20-1 and TRBJ1-1; D is ambiguous. The CDR3 covers 10 residues. From germline, CDR1 is DFQATT and CDR2 SNEGSKA (reference sequence). V was trimmed by 1 base and J by 5 bases, leaving 2 bases between them. The CDR3 nucleotides read TGCAGTGCTAGAGGTACTGAAGCTTTCTTT. This translates into CSARGTEAFF.

This clonotype has ten or more counts. CDR3: CARGPRVYQPQHF. CDR3 DNA sequence: TGCGCCAGGGGACCCCGGGTCTATCAGCCCCAGCATTTT. The rearrangement joins TRBV5-1 to TRBJ1-5; a possible D gene is TRBD1 (5 bases). The V gene lost 8 bases and the J gene lost 5 bases, with 14 bases spanning the gap. CDR3 length equals 13 residues. Germline CDR1 reads SGHRS; CDR2 reads YFSETQ.

Many counts were recorded for this clonotype. The chain joins TRBV4-2 to TRBJ2-7, with D possibly called TRBD1 or TRBD2 (5 bases each). There are 15 residues in the CDR3. Trimming removed 4 bases at V and 4 bases at J, with 17 bases between. Germline lookup yields CDR1 LGHNA and CDR2 YNFKEQ. DNA of the CDR3: TGTGCCAGCAGCCCCCCAGGGACCCGAACGTACGAGCAGTACTTC. It translates to CASSPPGTRTYEQYF.

This clonotype has at least ten counts. The chain employs TRBV7-2 and TRBJ2-3; the match to TRBD2 covers 14 bases. This CDR3 comprises 17 residues. CDR1 and CDR2 (germline): SGHTA, FQGNSA. The junction had 6 bases not matched to a gene; V was cut back by 5 bases and J by 2 bases. CDR3 DNA: TGTGCCAGCAGCAACCGACTAGCGGGAGGGTTCACAGATACGCAGTATTTT. Its translation: CASSNRLAGGFTDTQYF.

This clonotype came up a few times. The J gene is TRBJ1-1, the V gene TRBV10-3; 9 bases are shared with TRBD1. This CDR3 has 12 amino acids. The V gene's germline CDR1 is ENHRY and CDR2 SYGVKD. Unmatched junction bases numbered 3, after V lost 6 bases and J lost 7 bases. The CDR3 DNA follows: TGTGCCATCAGCCGGGACAGGGATGAAGCTTTCTTT. Its translation is CAISRDRDEAFF.

The table lists this clonotype with many counts. This rearrangement joins TRBV10-3 to TRBJ2-1, with TRBD2 matching over 12 bases. Germline loops: CDR1 ENHRY, CDR2 SYGVKD. This CDR3 has 14 residues. V lost 4 bases to trimming and J lost 8 bases; unmatched junction nucleotides: 3. CDR3 sequence reads: CAISGTSGIDEQFF. The CDR3 nucleotides read TGTGCCATCAGTGGGACTAGCGGGATCGATGAGCAGTTCTTC.

This clonotype occurred many times. The junction departs from the called germline gene at one end, perhaps through a read error. The rearrangement joins TRBV20-1 to TRBJ2-3; 9 bases align to TRBD2. The germline gives CDR1 DFQATT, CDR2 SNEGSKA (reference sequence). The CDR3 is made up of 15 amino acids. This CDR3 reads CSARVASGVADTQYF. The CDR3, as DNA: TGCAGTGCCAGAGTGGCTAGCGGGGTGGCAGATACGCAGTATTTT.

The J gene is TRBJ2-6, the V gene TRBV5-1; D possibly corresponds to TRBD1 (6 bases). The CDR3 is 19 amino acids. Germline values: CDR1 SGHRS, CDR2 YFSETQ. V was clipped by 2 bases and J by 0 bases, with 18 bases between them. The CDR3 sequence: CASSLFSRGLLSGANVLTF. The CDR3 DNA follows: TGCGCCAGCAGCTTATTTTCCAGGGGCCTGCTCTCTGGGGCCAACGTCCTGACTTTC.

This chain links TRBV5-1 with TRBJ2-5, with D perhaps matching TRBD1 (6 bases). CDR1 SGHRS and CDR2 YFSETQ come from the germline V gene. The CDR3 has 14 amino acids. V was shortened by 3 bases and J by 2 bases, with 11 bases between the two germline ends. The CDR3 region has the DNA TGCGCCAGCAGCTGGGGAACAGGGCAAGAGACCCAGTACTTC. Translation gives CASSWGTGQETQYF.

This clonotype was seen many times. V usage is TRBV29-1 and J usage is TRBJ1-1; 7 positions agree with TRBD1. Germline CDR1 SQVTM, CDR2 ANQGSEA. V was pared by 6 bases and J by 4 bases, with 5 bases of the junction left unmatched. This CDR3 is built from 12 residues. CDR3 sequence: CSVRGVGTEAFF. DNA for the CDR3: TGCAGCGTCAGGGGGGTAGGCACTGAAGCTTTCTTT.

The sample holds many counts of this clonotype. The chain carries TRBV29-1 and TRBJ2-2; TRBD2 aligns across 11 bases. Germline assignment: CDR1 SQVTM and CDR2 ANQGSEA. The CDR3 is 15 residues long. V lost 6 bases to trimming and J lost 5 bases; unmatched junction nucleotides: 8. The CDR3 sequence: CSVIATSGTTGELFF. The DNA for the CDR3 is TGCAGCGTGATAGCGACTAGCGGGACTACCGGGGAGCTGTTTTTT.

Only a few counts were recorded for this clonotype. The DNA for the CDR3 is TGTGCCATCAGTGAGTCGACAGATACGCAGTATTTT. Translation gives CAISESTDTQYF. The V call is TRBV10-3, the J call TRBJ2-3; D not certain. Between the trimmed V and J ends, which lost 0 bases and 3 bases, there was a span of 1 base. This CDR3 is 12 amino acids long. Germline V gene sequence: CDR1 ENHRY, CDR2 SYGVKD.

This clonotype showed up many times. The chain employs TRBV20-1 and TRBJ2-5; 11 bases fit TRBD2. The CDR3 consists of 15 residues. The V gene end was trimmed by 2 bases and the J gene end by 4 bases; junction bases not matched to a gene: 6. In germline, CDR1 is DFQATT, CDR2 SNEGSKA (reference sequence). The CDR3 DNA reads TGCAGTGCTAGATTAGCGGGGGGGGAACGAGAGACCCAGTACTTC. This gives the protein CSARLAGGERETQYF.

This clonotype was counted a few times. V and J are TRBV5-6 and TRBJ2-5; TRBD1 might be the D (5 bases). The CDR3 spans 15 residues. Per germline, CDR1 SGHDT and CDR2 YYEEEE. The ends were cut back, 4 bases at V and 2 bases at J, with 15 bases in the middle. Here the CDR3 reads CASSARQGVQETQYF. CDR3 in DNA: TGTGCCAGCAGCGCTCGGCAGGGTGTGCAAGAGACCCAGTACTTC. The full variable domain, its missing parts supplied by reference TRBV5-6 and TRBJ2-5, is DAGVTQSPTHLIKTRGQQVTLRCSPKSGHDTVSWYQQALGQGPQFIFQYYEEEERQRGNFPDRFSGHQFPNYSSELNVNALLLGDSALYLCASSARQGVQETQYFGPGTRLLVL.

The table lists this clonotype with many counts. The chain recombines TRBV12-3 or TRBV12-4 with TRBJ2-1, with 7 bases fitting TRBD1. V lost 6 bases and J lost 2; bases outside the gene matches: 4. There are 14 residues in the CDR3. Here the CDR3 DNA reads TGTGCCAGCAGCCCCGGGACAGCCTACAATGAGCAGTTCTTC. This translates into CASSPGTAYNEQFF.

There are many counts of this clonotype. The chain joins TRBV7-2 to TRBJ2-7; D uncertain. The V gene's germline CDR1 is SGHTA and CDR2 FQGNSA. V shed 2 bases and J shed 3 bases, with 8 bases lying between them. The CDR3 sequence is 13 residues long. This CDR3 is CASSLNDVYEQYF. CDR3 coding DNA: TGTGCCAGCAGCTTAAACGACGTCTACGAGCAGTACTTC.